A single sample is the source of the 29 T cell receptor beta chains below, sequenced in a study of T cell changes during pregnancy in multiple sclerosis. The data were produced by immunoSEQ multiplex PCR, yet TCRdb's version contains in-frame clones alone and is incomplete. The sample lists under 15,000 clones, around 86% occurring once. Sequencing was performed on CD8+ T cells from peripheral blood mononuclear cells, taken in the second trimester of pregnancy. Receptors were obtained from a female donor in good health, enrolled as a control in a pregnancy study.

The table lists this clone with a few counts. The chain's CDR3 is CASSSPYGTYEQYF. CDR3 nucleotide sequence: TGTGCCAGCAGCTCGCCTTACGGGACCTACGAGCAGTACTTC. The chain couples TRBV7-8 to TRBJ2-7; D may be TRBD2 (5 bases). This CDR3 contains 14 residues. Trimming shortened V by 4 bases and J by 2 bases, and 12 bases separated the two germline ends. Germline CDR1 is SGHVS and CDR2 is FQNEAQ.

The V gene is TRBV6-5, the J gene TRBJ2-3; tentatively, D is TRBD1 (6 bases). Deletions cut 6 bases from V and 6 bases from J, with 7 bases between. The CDR3 totals 11 residues. Germline loops: CDR1 MNHEY, CDR2 SVGAGI. As DNA, the CDR3 is TGTGCCAGCAGGAGGGGGGATACGCAGTATTTT. This encodes CASRRGDTQYF.

V is TRBV6-6 and J is TRBJ2-1, with D unclear. V lost 6 bases to trimming and J lost 5 bases, with 8 bases between them. CDR1 and CDR2 from the germline V gene are MNHNY and SVGAGI (reference sequence). This CDR3 spans 12 amino acids. This chain's CDR3 is CASRLGDNEQFF. The CDR3 DNA sequence: TGTGCCAGCAGGCTAGGAGACAATGAGCAGTTCTTC.

The chain uses TRBV25-1 and TRBJ2-7, with 7 bases aligning to TRBD2. The junction had 7 bases not matched to a gene; V was cut back by 2 bases and J by 6 bases. The CDR3 has 14 amino acids. The germline V gene has CDR1 MGHDK and CDR2 SYGVNS. CDR3 bases: TGTGCCAGCAGTGAACCGGGTGGACTAGGCGAGCAGTACTTC. Translation gives CASSEPGGLGEQYF.

This rearrangement joins TRBV4-3 to TRBJ2-1, with 11 positions matching TRBD1. Germline V CDR1 and CDR2: LGHNA, YSLEER. V was pared by 2 bases and J by 9 bases, with 9 bases of the junction left unmatched. This CDR3 contains 16 residues. The CDR3 is CASSQSADRGPGEQFF. CDR3 in DNA: TGCGCCAGCAGCCAAAGCGCGGACAGGGGGCCCGGTGAGCAGTTCTTC.

Relative to its sample, this clone is medium-sized (0.01 to 0.1%). The chain links TRBV11-2 to TRBJ2-7; D remains ambiguous. The CDR3 loop spans 13 amino acids. Germline V gene sequence: CDR1 SGHAT, CDR2 FQNNGV. V shed 2 bases and J shed 3 bases, with 8 bases lying between them. CDR3: CASSLSGLYEQYF. DNA of the CDR3: TGTGCCAGCAGCTTATCGGGTCTCTACGAGCAGTACTTC.

About this clone itself: Other nucleotide sequences in the sample specify the same CDR3. The chain uses TRBV27 and TRBJ2-1; TRBD2 matches 14 bases. Trimming took 6 bases from V and 11 from J; bases not matched to a gene: 6. The CDR3 sequence is 14 residues long. Germline V gene sequence: CDR1 MNHEY, CDR2 SMNVEV (reference sequence). The CDR3 bases are TGTGCCAGCAGAGGGACTAGCGGGGGACCCAAGCAGTTCTTC. It yields the protein CASRGTSGGPKQFF.

The rearrangement uses TRBV10-1 and TRBJ1-6; no clear D. Germline V gene data show CDR1 as WNHNN and CDR2 as SYGVQD (reference sequence). V dropped 6 bases and J dropped 10 bases, with 13 bases sitting between them. The CDR3 consists of 13 residues. CDR3 DNA: TGCGCCAGCAGCCTCCGGAGGGAATCACCCCTCCACTTT. It codes for CASSLRRESPLHF.

J is TRBJ2-2 and V is TRBV7-8, with D possibly TRBD2 on 7 matching bases. Germline lookup yields CDR1 SGHVS and CDR2 FQNEAQ. V was pared by 5 bases and J by 6 bases, with 19 bases between. There are 16 residues in the CDR3. As DNA, the CDR3 is TGTGCCAGCAGCACCCCGATGGGGGGGCTTTCCGGGGAGCTGTTTTTT. Amino acid sequence: CASSTPMGGLSGELFF. Together with reference TRBV7-8 and TRBJ2-2, the CDR3 gives the full variable domain: GAGVSQSPRYKVAKRGQDVALRCDPISGHVSLFWYQQALGQGPEFLTYFQNEAQLDKSGLPSDRFFAERPEGSVSTLKIQRTQQEDSAVYLCASSTPMGGLSGELFFGEGSRLTVL.

This clone was picked up one time. This chain connects TRBV4-3 to TRBJ2-2; 8 nucleotides align to TRBD1. The CDR3 is 15 amino acids. V lost 0 bases, J lost 5 bases, and 2 bases stayed unmatched. Per the germline V gene, CDR1 is LGHNA and CDR2 is YSLEER. CDR3 nucleotides: TGCGCCAGCAGCCAAGACCAGGGGGCGACCGGGGAGCTGTTTTTT. This codes for CASSQDQGATGELFF.

This chain uses TRBV5-4 with TRBJ2-5; 9 bases map to TRBD1. In germline, CDR1 is SGHNT, CDR2 YYREEE (reference sequence). The CDR3 runs to 15 residues. V trimming: 6 bases; J trimming: 3 bases; junction bases outside the gene matches: 9. For the CDR3, the DNA is TGTGCCAGCAACCGTGAGGGACAGGGTGAAGAGACCCAGTACTTC. Protein product: CASNREGQGEETQYF.

The chain combines TRBV6-1 with TRBJ2-2; 8 nucleotides agree with TRBD2. The CDR3 extends over 14 amino acids. Trimming at V came to 4 bases and at J to 7 bases, leaving 5 bases not matched to a gene. Germline CDR1 MNHNS, CDR2 SASEGT. The CDR3 loop is CASSGREGFGELFF. In DNA form, the CDR3 reads TGTGCCAGCAGTGGACGGGAGGGATTCGGGGAGCTGTTTTTT.

The genes are TRBV4-3 and TRBJ1-1; D is ambiguous. The CDR3 contains 15 residues. With 4 bases removed from V and 4 bases from J, the gap between germline ends came to 16 bases. The V gene's germline CDR1 is LGHNA and CDR2 YSLEER. CDR3 sequence reads: CASSPARFSGTEAFF. CDR3 in DNA: TGCGCCAGCAGCCCCGCTCGGTTTAGCGGCACTGAAGCTTTCTTT.

This clone appeared once. The CDR3 DNA sequence: TGTGCCTGGACCCTACTAGAGAGTCACACTGAAGCTTTCTTT. Its translation is CAWTLLESHTEAFF. The V gene is TRBV30, the J gene TRBJ1-1, with D unclear. CDR1 and CDR2 (germline): GTSNPN, SVGIG (reference sequence). This CDR3 region has 14 residues. Trimming pared 4 bases from V and 3 bases from J, leaving 15 bases between.

The chain joins TRBV6-5 to TRBJ1-1; perhaps TRBD1 as D (6 bases). V was shortened by 5 bases and J by 7 bases, with 17 bases between the two germline ends. Germline CDR1 and CDR2: MNHEY and SVGAGI. This CDR3 has 14 amino acids. This CDR3 is CASSPRTGIREAFF. The DNA for the CDR3 is TGTGCCAGCAGTCCCCGAACAGGGATCCGTGAAGCTTTCTTT.

This clone was seen only a few times. V usage is TRBV19 and J usage is TRBJ1-5; unclear D gene. CDR1 LNHDA and CDR2 SQIVND come from the germline V gene (reference sequence). The CDR3 is 15 amino acids. The germline V and J ends were trimmed by 7 bases and 0 bases, with 13 bases remaining between them. The CDR3 sequence is CASTPGAFSNQPQHF. DNA for the CDR3: TGTGCCAGTACCCCTGGAGCTTTTAGCAATCAGCCCCAGCATTTT.

The rearrangement uses TRBV27 and TRBJ2-1; weak D call: TRBD2 (6 bases). Germline lookup yields CDR1 MNHEY and CDR2 SMNVEV (reference sequence). This CDR3 is built from 15 residues. Trimming left V 1 base short and J 1 base short, with 8 bases between. In DNA form, the CDR3 reads TGTGCCAGCAGTTTATACGGGGGTTCCTACAATGAGCAGTTCTTC. Translation gives CASSLYGGSYNEQFF.

This sequence joins TRBV7-8 and TRBJ1-1, with a weak D call TRBD1 (5 bases). V shed 1 base and J shed 10 bases, with 22 bases lying between them. This CDR3 has 16 residues. CDR1 SGHVS and CDR2 FQNEAQ come from the germline V gene. The CDR3 loop is CASSLEGGAKSVGAFF. Here the CDR3 DNA reads TGTGCCAGCAGCTTAGAGGGTGGGGCTAAGTCGGTCGGAGCTTTCTTT.

This clone was counted once. The J gene is TRBJ2-5, the V gene TRBV10-3; 9 bases are shared with TRBD1. Germline V gene lookup returns CDR1 ENHRY and CDR2 SYGVKD. The J segment lost 4 bases and the V segment lost 10 bases, leaving 4 bases of the junction unmatched. The CDR3 extends over 12 amino acids. The DNA of the CDR3 is TGTGCCACAACGGGACAGGGAGAGACCCAGTACTTC. Amino acids: CATTGQGETQYF.

The chain couples TRBV6-4 to TRBJ2-1; D unclear. Germline CDR1 and CDR2: MRHNA and SNTAGT. This CDR3 spans 13 amino acids. V lost 5 bases and J lost 0, with 5 bases in between. The CDR3 reads CASSLSSYNEQFF. CDR3 in DNA: TGTGCCAGCAGTCTTAGCTCCTACAATGAGCAGTTCTTC.

The J gene is TRBJ2-3, the V gene TRBV10-3, with D possibly being TRBD1 (6 bases). V was trimmed by 11 bases and J by 0 bases, leaving 12 bases between them. The germline CDR1 and CDR2 sequences are ENHRY and SYGVKD. The CDR3 is 13 residues long. The CDR3 DNA reads as TGTGCCGCCAGGACAGAGAGCACAGATACGCAGTATTTT. Amino acid sequence: CAARTESTDTQYF.

The chain joins TRBV5-8 to TRBJ2-7; no definite D call. Trimming pared 3 bases from V and 4 bases from J, leaving 11 bases between. The V gene's germline CDR1 is SGHTS and CDR2 YDEGEE. The CDR3 runs 13 residues. The DNA for the CDR3 is TGTGCCAGCAGCTCCCCTGTACTTTACGAGCAGTACTTC. Translating gives CASSSPVLYEQYF.

The chain employs TRBV29-1 and TRBJ2-7; the D gene is possibly TRBD2 (5 bases). Germline CDR1 is SQVTM and CDR2 is ANQGSEA. The CDR3 length is 13 residues. Trimming removed 6 bases from V and 1 base from J, with 13 bases in between. Here the CDR3 reads CSVFGGDSYEQYF. In nucleotides, the CDR3 is TGCAGCGTGTTCGGAGGCGATTCCTACGAGCAGTACTTC.

The rearrangement links TRBV27 to TRBJ2-7; D is perhaps TRBD2 (5 bases). This CDR3 is built from 13 residues. The V gene lost 2 bases and the J gene lost 4 bases, with 9 bases spanning the gap. Germline V gene data show CDR1 as MNHEY and CDR2 as SMNVEV (reference sequence). In nucleotides, the CDR3 is TGTGCCAGCAGTTTAGGAGGCTGGTACGAGCAGTACTTC. Translated: CASSLGGWYEQYF.

This clone is a singleton in its sample. The chain joins TRBV19 to TRBJ1-2; no clear D. The CDR3 sequence is 15 residues long. V shed 4 bases and J shed 2 bases, with 14 bases lying between them. CDR1 is LNHDA, CDR2 SQIVND, per germline (reference sequence). CDR3 region: CASSSPPEGNYGYTF. CDR3 sequence (DNA): TGTGCCAGTAGTAGCCCTCCAGAGGGAAACTATGGCTACACCTTC.

This clone has just a few counts. The chain is built from TRBV27 and TRBJ2-7; perhaps TRBD1 as D (5 bases). Germline values: CDR1 MNHEY, CDR2 SMNVEV (reference sequence). V was pared by 0 bases and J by 3 bases, with 15 bases between. This CDR3 is 16 amino acids long. This chain's CDR3 is CASSLSIGEKNYEQYF. CDR3 sequence (DNA): TGTGCCAGCAGTTTATCGATAGGGGAAAAGAACTACGAGCAGTACTTC.

This chain connects TRBV6-6 to TRBJ1-5, with 7 nucleotides matching TRBD1. The CDR3 consists of 16 residues. V was pared by 2 bases and J by 0 bases, with 4 bases of the junction left unmatched. CDR1 and CDR2 (germline): MNHNY, SVGAGI (reference sequence). The CDR3 nucleotides are TGTGCCAGCAGTTACGGCAGGGGGGATAGCAATCAGCCCCAGCATTTT. Protein: CASSYGRGDSNQPQHF.

This chain joins TRBV7-2 and TRBJ2-7; TRBD2 agrees at 12 bases. Germline CDR1 is SGHTA and CDR2 is FQGNSA. This CDR3 spans 17 amino acids. The V gene end was trimmed by 8 bases and the J gene end by 5 bases; junction bases not matched to a gene: 16. CDR3 in amino acids: CASGEALAGGPFNEQYF. CDR3 sequence (DNA): TGTGCCAGCGGGGAGGCCCTAGCGGGGGGGCCATTCAACGAGCAGTACTTC.

The chain recombines TRBV7-9 with TRBJ2-7, with 11 positions matching TRBD1. CDR3 size: 14 residues. CDR1 is SEHNR and CDR2 is FQNEAQ in the germline V gene (reference sequence). After removal of 1 base from V and 6 bases from J, the junction contained 2 bases not matched to a gene. The DNA of the CDR3 is TGTGCCAGCAGCTTAGGGACAGGGGGCTCCGAGCAGTACTTC. Its translation is CASSLGTGGSEQYF.